A single sample is the source of the 21 T cell receptor beta chains below, sequenced in a study of CD8 T cells in ankylosing spondylitis. Notes on the study in general: Among TCR beta sequences, a motif of under ten highly homologous variants appeared characteristic of ankylosing spondylitis blood.

No antigen has been identified for these receptors. Each CDR3 protein is one row after TCRdb ran MiXCR on the 5' RACE reads. The profile shows approximately 520,000 distinct CDR3 sequences, 5.3% of them singletons. The sample was blood, either unsorted or a sorted T cell fraction (not recorded which). Source of these receptors: a male donor with ankylosing spondylitis.

This clonotype was seen more than once but under ten times. The chain recombines TRBV12-3 or TRBV12-4 with TRBJ1-5, with D possibly being TRBD1 (5 bases). The CDR3 sequence is 15 residues long. V was clipped by 8 bases and J by 2 bases, with 16 bases between them. CDR3 DNA: TGTGCCAGCGCCCAAGAGGGGTTGGGCAATCAGCCCCAGCATTTT. Translating gives CASAQEGLGNQPQHF.

This clonotype has only a few counts. J is TRBJ2-6 and V is TRBV4-2; maybe TRBD2 (5 bases). The CDR3 covers 17 residues. V lost 1 base and J lost 2, with 12 bases in between. Looked up from germline, CDR1 is LGHNA and CDR2 is YNFKEQ. CDR3 loop: CASSQAPQRAGANVLTF. Here the CDR3 DNA reads TGTGCCAGCAGCCAAGCCCCGCAGAGGGCTGGGGCCAACGTCCTGACTTTC.

In its sample, this clonotype was seen many times. This chain connects TRBV5-6 to TRBJ2-7; D not resolved. Germline V gene data show CDR1 as SGHDT and CDR2 as YYEEEE. V gave up 4 bases and J gave up 2 bases, with 16 bases separating them. The CDR3 loop spans 15 amino acids. This CDR3 is CASSPGWHSTYEQYF. CDR3 nucleotides: TGTGCCAGCAGCCCAGGTTGGCACAGTACCTACGAGCAGTACTTC.

Regarding this clonotype: A much larger clone is a single base away; this may be a read error. The rearrangement joins TRBV7-9 to TRBJ1-1, with 7 nucleotides matching TRBD1. The CDR3 totals 13 residues. Germline V CDR1 and CDR2: SEHNR, FQNEAQ (reference sequence). CDR3 bases: TGTGACATCACGACAGGGATTGTTTCTGAAGCTTTCTTT. Residues: CDITTGIVSEAFF.

This clonotype came up many times. The CDR3 sequence is CASSLALGADTQYF. DNA of the CDR3: TGTGCCAGCAGTTTAGCGCTTGGCGCAGATACGCAGTATTTT. The chain employs TRBV12-3 or TRBV12-4 and TRBJ2-3; D gene ambiguous. V shed 0 bases and J shed 4 bases, with 8 bases lying between them. CDR3 length equals 14 residues.

This clonotype was detected ten times or more. The rearrangement joins TRBV12-3 or TRBV12-4 to TRBJ1-6; TRBD1 might be the D (5 bases). V was trimmed by 8 bases and J by 0 bases, leaving 11 bases between them. The CDR3 has 15 amino acids. The CDR3 region is CASAAGSSYNSPLHF. The CDR3 region has the DNA TGTGCCAGCGCGGCAGGGAGCTCCTATAATTCACCCCTCCACTTT.

Only a few counts were recorded for this clonotype. The rearrangement links TRBV20-1 to TRBJ2-7, with TRBD2 matching 7 bases. This CDR3 region has 14 residues. Per germline, CDR1 DFQATT and CDR2 SNEGSKA (reference sequence). Trimming took 5 bases from V and 4 from J; bases not matched to a gene: 11. CDR3 bases: TGCAGTGCTGCCCGCGGGGGAACCGGGTACGAGCAGTACTTC. It yields the protein CSAARGGTGYEQYF.

This clonotype has at least ten counts. This chain joins TRBV28 and TRBJ1-6, with 7 positions matching TRBD1. Losses at the gene ends were 2 bases for V and 10 bases for J; bases not matched to a gene: 2. CDR3 length: 13 residues. Germline assignment: CDR1 MDHEN and CDR2 SYDVKM. The CDR3 loop is CASSLRGRSPLHF. CDR3 nucleotides: TGTGCCAGCAGTTTAAGGGGGCGATCACCCCTCCACTTT.

This clonotype was counted only a few times. The chain links TRBV28 to TRBJ1-5; no clear D gene. Trimming shortened V by 8 bases and J by 5 bases, and 13 bases separated the two germline ends. CDR3 length: 13 residues. The germline gives CDR1 MDHEN, CDR2 SYDVKM. The DNA of the CDR3 is TGTGCCAGCGGCCGGGCTCCTCATCAGCCCCAGCATTTT. Translation gives CASGRAPHQPQHF.

Ten or more counts support this clonotype. J is TRBJ2-3 and V is TRBV10-3; 15 nucleotides match TRBD2. The CDR3 sequence is 15 residues long. Per the germline V gene, CDR1 is ENHRY and CDR2 is SYGVKD. Trimming took 11 bases from V and 3 from J; bases not matched to a gene: 6. DNA for the CDR3: TGTGCCTCCGGGACTAGCGGGAGGTCGACAGATACGCAGTATTTT. Its protein is CASGTSGRSTDTQYF.

This clonotype was found many times. V usage is TRBV11-2 and J usage is TRBJ2-7; no firm D call. This CDR3 region has 13 residues. V gave up 3 bases and J gave up 3 bases, with 9 bases separating them. Germline CDR1 SGHAT, CDR2 FQNNGV. CDR3 in DNA: TGTGCCAGCAGCTTTCACAGAGACTACGAGCAGTACTTC. This sequence encodes CASSFHRDYEQYF.

This clonotype has a handful of counts. This sequence joins TRBV7-2 and TRBJ2-7; D is ambiguous. Germline-derived CDR1 and CDR2 are SGHTA and FQGNSA. Trimming took 1 base from V and 0 from J, leaving 7 bases between them. The CDR3 loop spans 14 amino acids. The CDR3 coding sequence is TGTGCCAGCAGCTTAGTTCCCCTCTCCTACGAGCAGTACTTC. Encoded protein: CASSLVPLSYEQYF.

The table lists this clonotype with a few counts. The conserved closing phenylalanine or tryptophan is absent in this CDR3, likely reflecting a read error. No DNA is shown, since the ends of the CDR3 on it are uncertain; the CDR3 is the one TCRdb lists. V gene TRBV4-3 combines with J gene TRBJ2-7; no DNA check was done on the table's D call, TRBD1. Counting both end residues, the CDR3 totals 11 amino acids. In germline, CDR1 is LGHNA, CDR2 YSLEER. The chain's CDR3 is CASSQVGTGDI.

This clonotype has at least ten counts. J is TRBJ2-3 and V is TRBV7-3; D is ambiguous. V was pared by 3 bases and J by 3 bases, with 7 bases between. The CDR3 runs to 13 residues. Germline values: CDR1 SGHTA, CDR2 FQGTGA. The CDR3 bases are TGTGCCAGCAGCTTCGACCAGACAGATACGCAGTATTTT. Residues: CASSFDQTDTQYF.

The table lists this clonotype with many counts. The gene calls are TRBV4-1 and TRBJ2-3, with 9 bases aligning to TRBD2. Trimming removed 0 bases from V and 6 bases from J; junction bases left unmatched: 4. Per germline, CDR1 MGHRA and CDR2 YSYEKL. CDR3 length equals 15 residues. The CDR3 reads CASSQDRTSDDTQYF. CDR3 in DNA: TGCGCCAGCAGCCAAGATCGGACTAGCGATGATACGCAGTATTTT.

Ten or more counts support this clonotype. This chain connects TRBV5-1 to TRBJ2-3; D possibly corresponds to TRBD1 (5 bases). V dropped 5 bases and J dropped 8 bases, with 12 bases sitting between them. The CDR3 covers 12 residues. Germline V gene sequence: CDR1 SGHRS, CDR2 YFSETQ. The chain's CDR3 is CASRRGLGTQYF. CDR3 nucleotides: TGCGCCAGCAGAAGGGGTTTAGGTACGCAGTATTTT.

Many counts were recorded for this clonotype. The gene calls are TRBV12-5 and TRBJ2-1, with 7 bases identical to TRBD1. The ends lost 3 bases at V and 3 bases at J; junction bases unmatched: 11. Germline V CDR1 and CDR2: LGHNT, FRNRAP. This CDR3 has 17 amino acids. CDR3 DNA: TGTGCTAGTGGTTTATCCACCGGGACAGACCTCTACAATGAGCAGTTCTTC. Its translation: CASGLSTGTDLYNEQFF.

This clonotype was seen many times. The chain uses TRBV7-2 and TRBJ1-4, with D unclear. Germline CDR1 reads SGHTA; CDR2 reads FQGNSA. Trimming stripped 5 bases from V and 0 bases from J, with 7 bases between. This CDR3 contains 14 residues. The CDR3 nucleotides read TGTGCCAGCAGCCCGGCTGCAACTAATGAAAAACTGTTTTTT. Its protein product is CASSPAATNEKLFF. Based on the CDR3 plus reference TRBV7-2 and TRBJ1-4, the full variable domain is GAGVSQSPSNKVTEKGKDVELRCDPISGHTALYWYRQSLGQGLEFLIYFQGNSAPDKSGLPSDRFSAERTGGSVSTLTIQRTQQEDSAVYLCASSPAATNEKLFFGSGTQLSVL.

The V and J genes are TRBV5-5 and TRBJ2-2; D gene uncertain. The V gene's germline CDR1 is SGHKS and CDR2 YYEKEE (reference sequence). Trimming took 8 bases from V and 1 from J, leaving 9 bases between them. CDR3 length equals 13 residues. Written as DNA, the CDR3 is TGTGCCAGGAGCCTTGGGAACACCGGGGAGCTGTTTTTT. This codes for CARSLGNTGELFF.

This clonotype has ten or more counts. The rearrangement uses TRBV7-9 and TRBJ2-5, with a tentative D call TRBD2 (5 bases). The length of the CDR3 is 16 residues. Per the germline V gene, CDR1 is SEHNR and CDR2 is FQNEAQ (reference sequence). Trimming left V 4 bases short and J 4 bases short, with 19 bases between. CDR3 nucleotides: TGTGCCAGCAGCTCTACTTCCGGGGTCCGCGGAGAGACCCAGTACTTC. Its protein is CASSSTSGVRGETQYF.

This chain links TRBV27 with TRBJ2-7; D may be TRBD1 or TRBD2 (6 bases each). V was trimmed by 3 bases and J by 2 bases, leaving 11 bases between them. This CDR3 spans 14 amino acids. Germline assignment: CDR1 MNHEY and CDR2 SMNVEV (reference sequence). In DNA, the CDR3 is TGTGCCAGCAGTTTCCAGGAGGGGGCCTACGAGCAGTACTTC. This sequence encodes CASSFQEGAYEQYF.